Below, one TCR beta chain is given with its context. The data belong to a study of cytomegalovirus exposure and HLA in healthy donors. Turning to the study itself: Clustering assigned 81% of the approximately 400 genotyped donors to the Caucasian-associated ancestry cluster.

PCR was performed using 60 Vbeta and 13 Jbeta primers. Profiled with immunoSEQ multiplex PCR; TCRdb holds only in-frame clones, not every one. The profile shows 150,000 or so clones, around 79% of them singletons. The CDR3 is made up of 12 amino acids. Germline V gene lookup returns CDR1 KGHSH and CDR2 LQKENI. V lost 2 bases, J lost 5 bases, and 6 bases lay in between. Sequenced material: PBMCs. The sequence was collected from a young man in good health and CMV-seropositive. The gene calls are TRBV18 and TRBJ1-1, with unresolved D. For the CDR3, the DNA is TGTGCCAGCTCACCAGAGCCAACTGAAGCTTTCTTT. It translates to CASSPEPTEAFF.